This T cell receptor (beta chain) was found in a study of cytomegalovirus exposure and HLA in healthy donors. Background on the study: Prior work identified under 130 million unique TCR beta sequences in around 170 million T cells. Around 77 million unique TCRs from HLA-typed donors made up an early data release. Within the Caucasian-associated ancestry cluster were around 81% of the roughly 360 genotyped donors.

The study ran its PCR with 60 Vbeta and 13 Jbeta primers. Methods used by the authors: Roughly 80 million unique TCR beta chains, roughly 11 million shared, were counted in a later analysis. The data were produced by immunoSEQ multiplex PCR, yet TCRdb's version contains in-frame clones alone and is incomplete. The D gene and trimming were derived from the DNA, and the V and J assignments and clone size from that table. The data include under 90,000 clones; the top ten clones carry 7.5% to 8%. CDR1 PRHDT and CDR2 FYEKMQ come from the germline V gene (reference sequence). CDR3 length: 18 residues. V shed 4 bases, J shed 3 bases, and the junction held 14 bases outside the gene matches.

The TCR sequence derives from a female donor in good health and CMV-seropositive. The chain is built from TRBV13 and TRBJ2-7; TRBD1 aligns across 11 bases. Sequencing was performed on PBMCs. CDR3 DNA: TGTGCCAGCAGCTCAGACTCATCCGGGACAGGGGGAGGCTACGAGCAGTACTTC. This encodes CASSSDSSGTGGGYEQYF.